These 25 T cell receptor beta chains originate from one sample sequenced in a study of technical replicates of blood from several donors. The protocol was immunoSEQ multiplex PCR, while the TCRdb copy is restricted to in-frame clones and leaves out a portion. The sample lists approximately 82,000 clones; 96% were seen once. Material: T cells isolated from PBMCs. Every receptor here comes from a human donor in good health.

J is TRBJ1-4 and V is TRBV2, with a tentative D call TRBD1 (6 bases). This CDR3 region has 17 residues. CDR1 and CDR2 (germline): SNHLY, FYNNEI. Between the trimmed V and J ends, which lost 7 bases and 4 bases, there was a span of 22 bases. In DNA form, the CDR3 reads TGTGCCAGCACCGAAGAGGACGCACAGGGCTATAATGAAAAACTGTTTTTT. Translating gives CASTEEDAQGYNEKLFF.

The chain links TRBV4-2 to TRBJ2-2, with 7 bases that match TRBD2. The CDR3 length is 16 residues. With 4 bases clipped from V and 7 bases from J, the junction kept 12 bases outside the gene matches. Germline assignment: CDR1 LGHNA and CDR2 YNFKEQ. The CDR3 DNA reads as TGTGCCAGCAGCCCAGTCAGGGCGGGAGCAAGCGGGGAGCTGTTTTTT. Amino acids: CASSPVRAGASGELFF.

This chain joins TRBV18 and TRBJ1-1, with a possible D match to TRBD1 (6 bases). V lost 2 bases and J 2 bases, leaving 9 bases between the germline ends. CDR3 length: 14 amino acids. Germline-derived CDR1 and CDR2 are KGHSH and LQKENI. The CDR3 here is CASSPMDSNTEAFF. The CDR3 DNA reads TGTGCCAGCTCACCAATGGACAGTAACACTGAAGCTTTCTTT.

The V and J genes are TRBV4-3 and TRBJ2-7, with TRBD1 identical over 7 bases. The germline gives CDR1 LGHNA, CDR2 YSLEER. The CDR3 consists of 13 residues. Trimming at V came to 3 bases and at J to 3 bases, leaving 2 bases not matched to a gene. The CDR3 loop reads CASSQGTVYEQYF. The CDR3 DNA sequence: TGCGCCAGCAGCCAGGGGACAGTCTACGAGCAGTACTTC.

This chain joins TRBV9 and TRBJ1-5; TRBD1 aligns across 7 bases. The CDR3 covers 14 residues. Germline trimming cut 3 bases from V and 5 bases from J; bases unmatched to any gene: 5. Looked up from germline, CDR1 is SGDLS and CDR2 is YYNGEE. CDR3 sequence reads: CASSGGGLDQPQHF. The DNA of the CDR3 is TGTGCCAGCAGCGGAGGGGGCCTGGATCAGCCCCAGCATTTT.

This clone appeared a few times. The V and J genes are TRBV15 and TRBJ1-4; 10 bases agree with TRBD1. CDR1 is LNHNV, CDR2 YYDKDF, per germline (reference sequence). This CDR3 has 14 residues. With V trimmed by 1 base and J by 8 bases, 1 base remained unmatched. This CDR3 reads CATSRGTGGEKLFF. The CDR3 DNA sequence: TGTGCCACCAGCAGAGGGACAGGGGGGGAAAAACTGTTTTTT.

The CDR3 region has the DNA TGTGCCAGAAGCTTGGAAAGGACAGGGTATAGCAATCAGCCCCAGCATTTT. Translating it yields CARSLERTGYSNQPQHF. This sequence joins TRBV5-3 and TRBJ1-5, with 8 bases matching TRBD1. TRBV5-3 belongs to the ORF category, with a function that is uncertain. V shed 0 bases and J 0 bases; nucleotides not matched to a gene: 5. The CDR3 totals 17 residues.

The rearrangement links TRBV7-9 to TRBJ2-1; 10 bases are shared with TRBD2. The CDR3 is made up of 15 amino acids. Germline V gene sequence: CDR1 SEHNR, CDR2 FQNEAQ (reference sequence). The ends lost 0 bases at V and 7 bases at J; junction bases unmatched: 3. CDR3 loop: CASSLASGRKNEQFF. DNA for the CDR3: TGTGCCAGCAGCTTAGCTAGCGGGAGGAAGAATGAGCAGTTCTTC. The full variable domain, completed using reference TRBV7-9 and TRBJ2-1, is DTGVSQNPRHKITKRGQNVTFRCDPISEHNRLYWYRQTLGQGPEFLTYFQNEAQLEKSRLLSDRFSAERPKGSFSTLEIQRTEQGDSAMYLCASSLASGRKNEQFFGPGTRLTVL.

As DNA, the CDR3 is TGTGCCAGCAGCCAGATACAGGGGGAGATAGAGACCCAGTACTTC. It translates to CASSQIQGEIETQYF. The V call is TRBV4-2, the J call TRBJ2-5; 8 nucleotides align to TRBD1. The CDR3 extends over 15 amino acids. Per germline, CDR1 LGHNA and CDR2 YNFKEQ. The V gene end was trimmed by 3 bases and the J gene end by 4 bases; junction bases not matched to a gene: 7.

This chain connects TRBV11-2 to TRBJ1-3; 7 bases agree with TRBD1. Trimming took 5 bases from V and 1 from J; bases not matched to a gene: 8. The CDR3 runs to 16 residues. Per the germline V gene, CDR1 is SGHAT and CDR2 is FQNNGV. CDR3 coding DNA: TGTGCCAGCAGCCGCGAGGGGGCCATGTCTGGAAACACCATATATTTT. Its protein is CASSREGAMSGNTIYF.

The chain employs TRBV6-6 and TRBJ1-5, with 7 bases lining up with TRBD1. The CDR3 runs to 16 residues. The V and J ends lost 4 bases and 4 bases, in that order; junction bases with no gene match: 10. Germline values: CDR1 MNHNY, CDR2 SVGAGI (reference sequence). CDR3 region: CASSFRGYGKNQPQHF. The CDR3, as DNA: TGTGCCAGCAGTTTCAGGGGGTATGGGAAAAATCAGCCCCAGCATTTT.

CDR3 nucleotide sequence: TGTGCCAGCAGTATCGGGAATGGGAATGAGCAGTTCTTC. Protein sequence: CASSIGNGNEQFF. The chain is built from TRBV5-8 and TRBJ2-1, with D tentatively TRBD2 (5 bases). CDR3 size: 13 residues. In germline, CDR1 is SGHTS, CDR2 YDEGEE. V was pared by 5 bases and J by 7 bases, with 13 bases between.

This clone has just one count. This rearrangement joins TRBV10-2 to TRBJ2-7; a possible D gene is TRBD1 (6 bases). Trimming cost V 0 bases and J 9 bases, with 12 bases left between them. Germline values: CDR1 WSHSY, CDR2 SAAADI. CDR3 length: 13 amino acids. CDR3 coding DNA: TGCGCCAGCAGTGAGTCGAAGGGGGAGTGGCAGTACTTC. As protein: CASSESKGEWQYF.

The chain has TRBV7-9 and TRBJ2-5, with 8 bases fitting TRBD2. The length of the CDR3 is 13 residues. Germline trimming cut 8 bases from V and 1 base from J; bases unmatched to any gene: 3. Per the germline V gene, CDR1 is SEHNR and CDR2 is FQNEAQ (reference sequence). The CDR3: CASCLAGQETQYF. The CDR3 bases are TGTGCCAGCTGTCTAGCGGGCCAAGAGACCCAGTACTTC.

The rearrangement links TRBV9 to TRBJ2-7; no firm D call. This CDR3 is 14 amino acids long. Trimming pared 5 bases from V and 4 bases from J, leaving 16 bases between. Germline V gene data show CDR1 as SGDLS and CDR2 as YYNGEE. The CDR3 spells CASSLRPSAYEQYF. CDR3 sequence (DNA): TGTGCCAGCAGTCTCCGCCCCAGTGCTTACGAGCAGTACTTC.

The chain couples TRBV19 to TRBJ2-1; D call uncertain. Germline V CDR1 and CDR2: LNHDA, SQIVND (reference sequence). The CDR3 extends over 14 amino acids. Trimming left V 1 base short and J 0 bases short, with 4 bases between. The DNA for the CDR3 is TGTGCCAGTAGTATAGTGAGCTCCTACAATGAGCAGTTCTTC. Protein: CASSIVSSYNEQFF.

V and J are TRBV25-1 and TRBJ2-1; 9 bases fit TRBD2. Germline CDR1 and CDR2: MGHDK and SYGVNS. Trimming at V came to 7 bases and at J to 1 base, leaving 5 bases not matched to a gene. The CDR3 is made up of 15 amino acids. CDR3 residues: CASKKAGGSYNEQFF. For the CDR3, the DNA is TGTGCCAGCAAAAAAGCGGGAGGATCCTACAATGAGCAGTTCTTC. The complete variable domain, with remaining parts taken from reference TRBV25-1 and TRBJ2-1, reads EADIYQTPRYLVIGTGKKITLECSQTMGHDKMYWYQQDPGMELHLIHYSYGVNSTEKGDLSSESTVSRIRTEHFPLTLESARPSHTSQYLCASKKAGGSYNEQFFGPGTRLTVL.

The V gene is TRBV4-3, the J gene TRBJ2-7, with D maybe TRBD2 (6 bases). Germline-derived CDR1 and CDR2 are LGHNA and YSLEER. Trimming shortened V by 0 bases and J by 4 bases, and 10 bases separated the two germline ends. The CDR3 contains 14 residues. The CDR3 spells CASSQDGGVYEQYF. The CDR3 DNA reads TGCGCCAGCAGCCAAGATGGAGGGGTATACGAGCAGTACTTC.

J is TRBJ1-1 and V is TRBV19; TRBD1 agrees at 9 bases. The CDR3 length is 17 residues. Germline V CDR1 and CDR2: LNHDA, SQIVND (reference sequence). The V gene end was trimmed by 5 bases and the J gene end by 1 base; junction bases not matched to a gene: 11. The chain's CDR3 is CASSGLPGQGRNTEAFF. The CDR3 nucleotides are TGTGCCAGTAGTGGACTTCCGGGACAGGGTAGGAACACTGAAGCTTTCTTT.

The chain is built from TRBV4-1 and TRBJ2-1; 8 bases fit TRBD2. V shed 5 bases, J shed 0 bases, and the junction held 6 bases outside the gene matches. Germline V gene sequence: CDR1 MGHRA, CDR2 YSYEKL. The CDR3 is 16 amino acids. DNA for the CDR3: TGCGCCAGCAGCAGTCCGGGAGGGCCCTCCTACAATGAGCAGTTCTTC. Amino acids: CASSSPGGPSYNEQFF.

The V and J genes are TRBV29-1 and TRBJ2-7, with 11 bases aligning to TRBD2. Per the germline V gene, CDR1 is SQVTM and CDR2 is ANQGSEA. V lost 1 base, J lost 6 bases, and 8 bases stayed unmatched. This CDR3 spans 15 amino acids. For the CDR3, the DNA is TGCAGCGTTGAAGTAGCGGGAGGGCCCAGGAGCGAGCAGTACTTC. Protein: CSVEVAGGPRSEQYF.

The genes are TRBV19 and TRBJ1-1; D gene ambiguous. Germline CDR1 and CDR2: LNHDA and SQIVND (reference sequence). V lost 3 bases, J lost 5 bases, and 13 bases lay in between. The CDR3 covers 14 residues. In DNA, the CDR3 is TGTGCCAGTAGTATTAAGACTCCCACAACTGAAGCTTTCTTT. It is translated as CASSIKTPTTEAFF.

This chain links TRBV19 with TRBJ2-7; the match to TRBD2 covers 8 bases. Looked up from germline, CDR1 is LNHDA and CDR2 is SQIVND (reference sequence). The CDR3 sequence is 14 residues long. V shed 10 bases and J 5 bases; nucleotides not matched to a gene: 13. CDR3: CATREVAGYHEQYF. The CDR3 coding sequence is TGTGCCACCCGCGAGGTAGCGGGATACCACGAGCAGTACTTC.

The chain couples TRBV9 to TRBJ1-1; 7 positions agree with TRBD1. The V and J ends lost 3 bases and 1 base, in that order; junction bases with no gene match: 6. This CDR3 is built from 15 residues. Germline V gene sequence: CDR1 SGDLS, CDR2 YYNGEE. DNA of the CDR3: TGTGCCAGCAGCGCAACAGGGGTGAGGAACACTGAAGCTTTCTTT. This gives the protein CASSATGVRNTEAFF.

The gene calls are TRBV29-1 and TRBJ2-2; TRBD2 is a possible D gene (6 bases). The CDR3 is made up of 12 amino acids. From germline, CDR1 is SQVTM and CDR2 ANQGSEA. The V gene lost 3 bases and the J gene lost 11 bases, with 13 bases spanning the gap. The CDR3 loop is CSVDGGNGELFF. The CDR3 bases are TGCAGCGTTGATGGGGGGAATGGAGAGCTGTTTTTT.